This TCR beta chain was profiled in a study of T cell responses to AZD1222 COVID-19 vaccine. Overall study findings and caveats: The donors showed a predominance of white British ancestry and of females, with possible underestimation of clonal diversity. Dominant CD4 TCR responses targeted spike regions 160-218 and 743-854. Targeting of unmutated variant regions was reportedly seen in nearly half of spike-specific TCRs.

CDR3 length: 13 residues. Germline V gene data show CDR1 as MNHEY and CDR2 as SVGAGI. Trimming pared 7 bases from V and 2 bases from J, leaving 9 bases between. To note about this clone: The antigen remains undetermined.

TCRdb keeps only in-frame clones here, not all; method: immunoSEQ multiplex PCR. In the table there are some 190,000 clones, about 90% of which are singletons. The V call is TRBV6-5, the J call TRBJ1-5; D perhaps matches TRBD1 (5 bases). The material was peripheral blood, obtained 28 days after the second AZD1222 dose. This receptor was obtained from an adult who received the AZD1222 COVID-19 vaccine. CDR3 region: CASMPRGNQPQHF. The CDR3 DNA follows: TGTGCCAGCATGCCCAGGGGCAATCAGCCCCAGCATTTT.